A selection of T cell receptor beta chains follows, all from one sample in a study of graft-versus-host responses after intestinal transplantation. Some clones are missing from TCRdb's copy, which holds only in-frame ones; the method was immunoSEQ multiplex PCR. The sample yields about 93,000 clones, roughly 91% seen once. These receptors have no identified antigens. Here the sequenced sample was unstimulated CD8+ T cells sorted from spleen or lymph node cells, taken before intestinal transplant. These receptors all come from a human donor who received an intestinal transplant. The CDR3 runs from the conserved cysteine through the conserved F or W. D genes are given only for firm matches. Part of the rows lack a size; the others show once, few, many or a class for expanded clones.

d_gene: TRBD2; j_gene: TRBJ2-1; len: 17; v_gene: TRBV7-9; abundance: -; CDR3nt: TGTGCCAGCAGCCCACGACTAGCGGGAGTGGCCTACAATGAGCAGTTCTTC; CDR3aa: CASSPRLAGVAYNEQFF
d_gene: TRBD1; j_gene: TRBJ1-5; len: 13; v_gene: TRBV19; abundance: -; CDR3nt: TGTGCCAGCTCCGGGACAGATAATCAGCCCCAGCATTTT; CDR3aa: CASSGTDNQPQHF
d_gene: TRBD1; j_gene: TRBJ2-2; len: 15; v_gene: TRBV4-1; abundance: -; CDR3nt: TGCGCCAGCAGCCATGGACAGGGGAGTCCCGGGGAGCTGTTTTTT; CDR3aa: CASSHGQGSPGELFF
d_gene: -; j_gene: TRBJ2-7; len: 13; v_gene: TRBV7-9; abundance: -; CDR3nt: TGTGCCAGCAGCCTAGGACAGATTTACGAGCAGTACTTC; CDR3aa: CASSLGQIYEQYF
d_gene: TRBD2; j_gene: TRBJ2-3; len: 17; v_gene: TRBV9; abundance: -; CDR3nt: TGTGCCGGGGAGGGGACTAGCGGGGGGCCGTGCACAGATACGCAGTATTTT; CDR3aa: CAGEGTSGGPCTDTQYF
d_gene: -; j_gene: TRBJ2-1; len: 14; v_gene: TRBV5-4; abundance: -; CDR3nt: TGTGCCAGCAATGGTGGAGCCACCTACAATGAGCAGTTCTTC; CDR3aa: CASNGGATYNEQFF
d_gene: -; j_gene: TRBJ2-2; len: 11; v_gene: TRBV2; abundance: -; CDR3nt: TGTGCCAGCGGCTTCACCGGGGAGCTGTTTTTT; CDR3aa: CASGFTGELFF
d_gene: -; j_gene: TRBJ2-5; len: 11; v_gene: TRBV12-5; abundance: -; CDR3nt: TGTGCTAGTGGCCGAGGTGAGACCCAGTACTTC; CDR3aa: CASGRGETQYF
d_gene: TRBD2; j_gene: TRBJ2-3; len: 17; v_gene: TRBV4-2; abundance: -; CDR3nt: TGTGCCAGCAGCCAATGGGGGGGGTTGGCGGGCACAGATACGCAGTATTTT; CDR3aa: CASSQWGGLAGTDTQYF
d_gene: -; j_gene: TRBJ1-1; len: 12; v_gene: TRBV19; abundance: -; CDR3nt: TGTGCCAGTAGTCCCGGTAACACTGAAGCTTTCTTT; CDR3aa: CASSPGNTEAFF
d_gene: TRBD1; j_gene: TRBJ2-7; len: 13; v_gene: TRBV4-2; abundance: -; CDR3nt: TGTGCCAGCAGCCATGACAGGGGTTACGAGCAGTACTTC; CDR3aa: CASSHDRGYEQYF
d_gene: -; j_gene: TRBJ2-7; len: 13; v_gene: TRBV29-1; abundance: once; CDR3nt: TGCAGCGTCTCCTTGGCTGATACCTACGAGCAGTACTTC; CDR3aa: CSVSLADTYEQYF
d_gene: TRBD2; j_gene: TRBJ2-3; len: 15; v_gene: TRBV27; abundance: -; CDR3nt: TGTGCCAGCAGTTTTTTAGCGGGATTCACAGATACGCAGTATTTT; CDR3aa: CASSFLAGFTDTQYF
d_gene: -; j_gene: TRBJ1-2; len: 12; v_gene: TRBV29-1; abundance: -; CDR3nt: TGCAGCGTTGTGGTCAGGGGCGATGGCTACACCTTC; CDR3aa: CSVVVRGDGYTF
d_gene: -; j_gene: TRBJ1-1; len: 14; v_gene: TRBV27; abundance: -; CDR3nt: TGTGCCAGCAGTTTTAGGGGAGGGGGCACTGAAGCTTTCTTT; CDR3aa: CASSFRGGGTEAFF
d_gene: TRBD1; j_gene: TRBJ2-7; len: 15; v_gene: TRBV2; abundance: -; CDR3nt: TGTGCCAGCAGTGAAGGGGCGACAGGGGTCTACGAGCAGTACTTC; CDR3aa: CASSEGATGVYEQYF
d_gene: TRBD1; j_gene: TRBJ2-5; len: 16; v_gene: TRBV6-7; abundance: -; CDR3nt: TGTGCCAGCAGTTACCCGGACAGGGGGCTGGTGGAGACCCAGTACTTC; CDR3aa: CASSYPDRGLVETQYF
d_gene: TRBD2; j_gene: TRBJ2-5; len: 16; v_gene: TRBV4-2; abundance: once; CDR3nt: TGTGCCAGCAGCCAATCTAAGCGGGAGTTGGTAGAGACCCAGTACTTC; CDR3aa: CASSQSKRELVETQYF
d_gene: -; j_gene: TRBJ1-2; len: 13; v_gene: TRBV30; abundance: -; CDR3nt: TGTGCCTGGAGTGTTGGGCATAACTATGGCTACACCTTC; CDR3aa: CAWSVGHNYGYTF
d_gene: -; j_gene: TRBJ2-1; len: 12; v_gene: TRBV4-2; abundance: -; CDR3nt: TGTGCCAGCAGGGGCATGCCCAATGAGCAGTTCTTC; CDR3aa: CASRGMPNEQFF
d_gene: -; j_gene: TRBJ1-2; len: 15; v_gene: TRBV5-1; abundance: -; CDR3nt: TGCGCCAGCAGCTTGGTACCAGGGGCTTTCTATGGCTACACCTTC; CDR3aa: CASSLVPGAFYGYTF
d_gene: -; j_gene: TRBJ2-7; len: 13; v_gene: TRBV5-1; abundance: -; CDR3nt: TGCGCCAGCAGCCTCGGGGTAGCAGGCGAGCAGTACTTC; CDR3aa: CASSLGVAGEQYF
d_gene: -; j_gene: TRBJ2-5; len: 11; v_gene: TRBV6-5; abundance: -; CDR3nt: TGTGCCAGCAACCCAGGAGAGACCCAGTACTTC; CDR3aa: CASNPGETQYF
d_gene: -; j_gene: TRBJ1-2; len: 15; v_gene: TRBV4-1; abundance: -; CDR3nt: TGCGCCAGCAGCCAAGTTCGGGAAGCTTACTATGGCTACACCTTC; CDR3aa: CASSQVREAYYGYTF
d_gene: -; j_gene: TRBJ2-2; len: 16; v_gene: TRBV13; abundance: -; CDR3nt: TGTGCCAGCAGCTTAGTGGGCGACCTGAACACCGGGGAGCTGTTTTTT; CDR3aa: CASSLVGDLNTGELFF
d_gene: -; j_gene: TRBJ2-5; len: 12; v_gene: TRBV5-4; abundance: once; CDR3nt: TGTGCCAGCAGCTACAACCAAGAGACCCAGTACTTC; CDR3aa: CASSYNQETQYF
d_gene: -; j_gene: TRBJ1-2; len: 13; v_gene: TRBV2; abundance: -; CDR3nt: TGTGCCAGCAAAACAGGGATCCTTGGCGGCTACACCTTC; CDR3aa: CASKTGILGGYTF
d_gene: TRBD1; j_gene: TRBJ1-2; len: 14; v_gene: TRBV4-1; abundance: -; CDR3nt: TGCGCCAGCAGCCACGGACAGGGTTGGGGCGGCTACACCTTC; CDR3aa: CASSHGQGWGGYTF
d_gene: TRBD2; j_gene: TRBJ2-1; len: 16; v_gene: TRBV7-9; abundance: -; CDR3nt: TGTGCCAGCAGCTTAGCGGGACTAGGTTATTACAATGAGCAGTTCTTC; CDR3aa: CASSLAGLGYYNEQFF
d_gene: -; j_gene: TRBJ1-1; len: 17; v_gene: TRBV5-5; abundance: -; CDR3nt: TGTGCCAGCAGCTTGAACTCGTACGAGCCGGGGTTCACTGAAGCTTTCTTT; CDR3aa: CASSLNSYEPGFTEAFF
d_gene: TRBD2; j_gene: TRBJ2-7; len: 15; v_gene: TRBV19; abundance: once; CDR3nt: TGTGCCAGTAGTACCGGGACTAGCGGAGCCTACGAGCAGTACTTC; CDR3aa: CASSTGTSGAYEQYF
d_gene: -; j_gene: TRBJ2-7; len: 14; v_gene: TRBV19; abundance: -; CDR3nt: TGTGCCAGTAGTATTTCGGGGAACGGATACGAGCAGTACTTC; CDR3aa: CASSISGNGYEQYF
d_gene: TRBD2; j_gene: TRBJ2-7; len: 15; v_gene: TRBV9; abundance: -; CDR3nt: TGTGCCAGCAGCGTAGCCCCTAGCGGAGTCTACGAGCAGTACTTC; CDR3aa: CASSVAPSGVYEQYF
d_gene: -; j_gene: TRBJ2-7; len: 13; v_gene: TRBV28; abundance: -; CDR3nt: TGTGCCAGCAGTTTTCGGGGAAACTACGAGCAGTACTTC; CDR3aa: CASSFRGNYEQYF
d_gene: -; j_gene: TRBJ2-5; len: 15; v_gene: TRBV6-5; abundance: -; CDR3nt: TGTGCCAGCAGGCCGATCAGGGAAGTGCTGGAGACCCAGTACTTC; CDR3aa: CASRPIREVLETQYF
d_gene: TRBD1; j_gene: TRBJ2-3; len: 15; v_gene: TRBV19; abundance: -; CDR3nt: TGTGCCAGTAGATATGGGGACAGGGACACAGATACGCAGTATTTT; CDR3aa: CASRYGDRDTDTQYF
d_gene: TRBD1; j_gene: TRBJ1-4; len: 18; v_gene: TRBV5-5; abundance: -; CDR3nt: TGTGCCAGCAGCTTGGTCTTTGGGACAGGGATGGAAAATGAAAAACTGTTTTTT; CDR3aa: CASSLVFGTGMENEKLFF
d_gene: TRBD1; j_gene: TRBJ1-2; len: 14; v_gene: TRBV9; abundance: -; CDR3nt: TGTGCCAGCAGCGTAGAGGGGGCAGGTCCCGGGGACACCTTC; CDR3aa: CASSVEGAGPGDTF
d_gene: TRBD2; j_gene: TRBJ2-7; len: 16; v_gene: TRBV30; abundance: once; CDR3nt: TGTGCCTGGAGTTTTGGTCTTCCTAGCGGGGCCTACGAGCAGTACTTC; CDR3aa: CAWSFGLPSGAYEQYF
d_gene: TRBD1; j_gene: TRBJ1-1; len: 15; v_gene: TRBV7-9; abundance: -; CDR3nt: TGTGCCAGCAGCTTCAGGACAGGCATGAACACTGAAGCTTTCTTT; CDR3aa: CASSFRTGMNTEAFF
d_gene: -; j_gene: TRBJ2-7; len: 13; v_gene: TRBV4-1; abundance: -; CDR3nt: TGCGCCAGCAGCCAAGTGGACAGCTACGAGCAGTACTTC; CDR3aa: CASSQVDSYEQYF
d_gene: TRBD2; j_gene: TRBJ2-3; len: 16; v_gene: TRBV7-2; abundance: -; CDR3nt: TGTGCCAGCAGCCCGAGCGGGGGGTATGTCGCAGATACGCAGTATTTT; CDR3aa: CASSPSGGYVADTQYF
d_gene: TRBD1; j_gene: TRBJ2-1; len: 14; v_gene: TRBV11-2; abundance: -; CDR3nt: TGTGCCAGCAGCTTCCAGGGGGTCTACAATGAGCAGTTCTTC; CDR3aa: CASSFQGVYNEQFF
d_gene: -; j_gene: TRBJ1-2; len: 14; v_gene: TRBV19; abundance: -; CDR3nt: TGTGCCAGTAGTATATATTACAGGGTCTTCGGCTACACCTTC; CDR3aa: CASSIYYRVFGYTF
d_gene: -; j_gene: TRBJ2-1; len: 15; v_gene: TRBV7-6; abundance: -; CDR3nt: TGTGCCAGCGGCCCTTTCGATGGCTCCTACAATGAGCAGTTCTTC; CDR3aa: CASGPFDGSYNEQFF
d_gene: TRBD1; j_gene: TRBJ2-1; len: 15; v_gene: TRBV10-2; abundance: -; CDR3nt: TGCGCCAGCAGTGGGCGGGACAGGTTGGGTAATGAGCAGTTCTTC; CDR3aa: CASSGRDRLGNEQFF